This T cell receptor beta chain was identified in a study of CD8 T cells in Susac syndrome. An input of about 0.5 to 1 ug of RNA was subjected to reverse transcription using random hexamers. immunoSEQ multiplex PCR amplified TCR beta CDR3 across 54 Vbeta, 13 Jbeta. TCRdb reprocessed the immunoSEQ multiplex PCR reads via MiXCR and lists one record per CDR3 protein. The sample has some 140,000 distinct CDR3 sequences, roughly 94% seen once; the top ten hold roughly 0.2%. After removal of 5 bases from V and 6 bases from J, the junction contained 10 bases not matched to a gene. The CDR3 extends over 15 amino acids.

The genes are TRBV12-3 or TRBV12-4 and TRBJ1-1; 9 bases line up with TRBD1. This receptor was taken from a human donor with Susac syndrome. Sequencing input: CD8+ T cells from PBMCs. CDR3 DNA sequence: TGTGCCAGCAGTCCCTGGGACAGGGCTGTCTCTGAAGCTTTCTTT. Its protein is CASSPWDRAVSEAFF.